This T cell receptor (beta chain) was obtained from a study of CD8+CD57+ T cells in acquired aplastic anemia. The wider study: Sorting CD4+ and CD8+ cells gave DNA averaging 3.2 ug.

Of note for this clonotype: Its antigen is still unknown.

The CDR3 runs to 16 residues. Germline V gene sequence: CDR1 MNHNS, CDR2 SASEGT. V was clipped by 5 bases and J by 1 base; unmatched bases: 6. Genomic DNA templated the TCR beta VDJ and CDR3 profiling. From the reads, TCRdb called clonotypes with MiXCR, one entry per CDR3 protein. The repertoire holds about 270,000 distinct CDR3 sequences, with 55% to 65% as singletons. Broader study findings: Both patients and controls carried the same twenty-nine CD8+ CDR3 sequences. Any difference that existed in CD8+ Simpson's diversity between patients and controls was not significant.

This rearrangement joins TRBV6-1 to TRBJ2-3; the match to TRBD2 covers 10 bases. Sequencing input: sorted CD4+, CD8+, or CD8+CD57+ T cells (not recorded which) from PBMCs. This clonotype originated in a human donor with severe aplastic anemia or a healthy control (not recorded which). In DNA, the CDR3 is TGTGCCAGCAGTCGCCAGACTAGCGGGCGCACAGATACGCAGTATTTT. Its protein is CASSRQTSGRTDTQYF.